Included here is one TCR beta chain sequence, with context. Its antigen remains unidentified. This entry is derived from a study of blood T cells in healthy people across ages. General study points: There were more naive CD4+ cells and higher diversity in long-lived donors than in aged donors. Because sorting was not performed, PBMCs prevented conclusive naive versus antigen-experienced comparison.

Sample-barcoded 5' priming and a J-beta primer mix drove a second PCR of roughly 6 to 12 cycles. Each TCR beta cDNA got a 12-nucleotide random molecular identifier. Any given sample supplied a minimum of 2.5 million CDR3-containing paired-end reads. TCRdb reprocessed the 5' RACE reads via MiXCR and lists one record per CDR3 protein. The sample yields 980,000 or so distinct CDR3 sequences, roughly 50% seen once. The origin of this receptor is a man aged 25 to 40 in good health. The sample consisted of blood.

CDR3: CASSLTGGANEQFF. The CDR3 DNA reads as TGCGCCAGCAGCTTGACAGGGGGCGCGAATGAGCAGTTCTTC. The chain links TRBV5-1 to TRBJ2-1; 9 nucleotides line up with TRBD1. This CDR3 is built from 14 residues. V gave up 1 base and J gave up 7 bases; unmatched junction bases: 3. CDR1 and CDR2 from the germline V gene are SGHRS and YFSETQ.